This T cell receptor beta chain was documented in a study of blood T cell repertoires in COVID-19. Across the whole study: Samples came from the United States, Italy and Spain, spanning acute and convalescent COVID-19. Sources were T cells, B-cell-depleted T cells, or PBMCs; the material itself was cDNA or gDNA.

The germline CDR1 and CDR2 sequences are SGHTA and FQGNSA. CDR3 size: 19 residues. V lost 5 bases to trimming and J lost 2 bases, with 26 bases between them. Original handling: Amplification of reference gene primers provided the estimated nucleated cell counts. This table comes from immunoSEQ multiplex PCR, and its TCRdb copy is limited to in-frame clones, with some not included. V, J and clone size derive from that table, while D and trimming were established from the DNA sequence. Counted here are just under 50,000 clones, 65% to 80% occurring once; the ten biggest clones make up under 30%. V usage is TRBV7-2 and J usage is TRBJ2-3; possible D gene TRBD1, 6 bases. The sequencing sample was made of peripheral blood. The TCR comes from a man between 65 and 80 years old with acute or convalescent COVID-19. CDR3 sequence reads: CASSPSGGRGRYLTDTQYF. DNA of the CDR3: TGTGCCAGCAGCCCGAGTGGGGGCAGGGGAAGGTATCTCACAGATACGCAGTATTTT. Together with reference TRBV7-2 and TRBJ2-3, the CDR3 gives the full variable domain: GAGVSQSPSNKVTEKGKDVELRCDPISGHTALYWYRQSLGQGLEFLIYFQGNSAPDKSGLPSDRFSAERTGGSVSTLTIQRTQQEDSAVYLCASSPSGGRGRYLTDTQYFGPGTRLTVL.